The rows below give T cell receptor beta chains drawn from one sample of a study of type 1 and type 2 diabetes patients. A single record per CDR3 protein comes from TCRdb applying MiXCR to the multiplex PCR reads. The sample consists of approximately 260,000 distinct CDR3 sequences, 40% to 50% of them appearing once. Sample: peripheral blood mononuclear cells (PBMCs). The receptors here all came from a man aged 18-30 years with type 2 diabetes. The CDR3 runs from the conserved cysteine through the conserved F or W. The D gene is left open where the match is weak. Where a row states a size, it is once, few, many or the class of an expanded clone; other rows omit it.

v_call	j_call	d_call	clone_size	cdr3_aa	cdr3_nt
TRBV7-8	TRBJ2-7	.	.	CASSSSPTSAEQYF	TGTGCCAGCAGCTCTAGTCCGACGAGTGCCGAGCAGTACTTC
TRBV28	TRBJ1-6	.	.	CASSFRGIGSPLHF	TGTGCCAGCAGTTTCAGGGGTATCGGTTCACCCCTCCACTTT
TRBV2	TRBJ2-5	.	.	CASSQDRRAMETQYF	TGTGCCAGCAGTCAAGATCGGAGGGCCATGGAGACCCAGTACTTC
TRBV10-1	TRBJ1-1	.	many	CASSDGTSMTEAFF	TGCGCCAGCAGCGACGGGACATCGATGACTGAAGCTTTCTTT
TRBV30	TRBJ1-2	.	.	CAWSQTPGAQDYGYTF	TGTGCCTGGAGTCAAACCCCCGGGGCGCAGGACTATGGCTACACCTTC
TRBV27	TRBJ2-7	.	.	CASSPGPFYEQYF	TGTGCCAGCAGTCCGGGACCCTTCTACGAGCAGTACTTC
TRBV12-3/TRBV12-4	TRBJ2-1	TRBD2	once	CASSLYSGTSYNEQFF	TGTGCCAGCAGTCTATACAGCGGGACCTCCTACAATGAGCAGTTCTTC
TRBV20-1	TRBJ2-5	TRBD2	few	CSALAGMGETQYF	TGCAGTGCTCTAGCGGGGATGGGGGAGACCCAGTACTTC
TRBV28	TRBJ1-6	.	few	CASSPQGRGNSPLHF	TGTGCCAGCAGTCCGCAGGGTAGGGGTAATTCACCCCTCCACTTT
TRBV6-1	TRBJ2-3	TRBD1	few	CASSERTQGIDTQYF	TGTGCCAGCAGTGAAAGGACACAGGGGATCGATACGCAGTATTTT